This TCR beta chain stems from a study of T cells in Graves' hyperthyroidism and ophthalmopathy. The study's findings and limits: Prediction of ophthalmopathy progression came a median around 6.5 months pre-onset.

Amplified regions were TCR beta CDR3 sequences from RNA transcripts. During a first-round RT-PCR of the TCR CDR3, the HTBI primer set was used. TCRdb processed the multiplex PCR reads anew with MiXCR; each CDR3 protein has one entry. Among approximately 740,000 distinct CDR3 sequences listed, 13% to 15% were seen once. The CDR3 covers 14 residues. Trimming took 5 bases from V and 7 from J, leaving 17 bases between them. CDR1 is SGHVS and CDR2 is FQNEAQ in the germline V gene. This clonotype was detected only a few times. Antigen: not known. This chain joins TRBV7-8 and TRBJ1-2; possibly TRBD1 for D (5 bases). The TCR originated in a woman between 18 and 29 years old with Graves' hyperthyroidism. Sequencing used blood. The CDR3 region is CASSDRTGFRGYTF. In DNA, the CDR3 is TGTGCCAGCAGCGACAGAACGGGGTTTCGTGGCTACACCTTC.